This is a list of T cell receptor beta chains from one sample in a study of blood T cells in healthy people across ages. TCRdb re-called the 5' RACE reads with MiXCR, one entry per CDR3 protein. The sample records around 580,000 distinct CDR3 sequences, around 48% being singletons. Sequencing used blood. The receptors here all came from an elderly man in good health. Both conserved end residues are part of each CDR3. D genes are given only for firm matches. The size entry is marked missing in some rows and otherwise reads once, few, many or a size class.

J gene	clone size	D gene	V gene	CDR3 protein	CDR3 DNA
TRBJ2-1	.	TRBD2	TRBV20-1	CSARVLAGASYNEQFF	TGCAGTGCTAGAGTCTTAGCGGGAGCGTCCTACAATGAGCAGTTCTTC
TRBJ1-5	.	TRBD1	TRBV18	CASSNDRGRVQPQHF	TGTGCCAGCTCAAATGACAGGGGGCGCGTACAGCCCCAGCATTTT
TRBJ1-1	.	TRBD1	TRBV2	CASSDTGTVNTEAFF	TGTGCCAGCAGTGATACCGGGACAGTGAACACTGAAGCTTTCTTT
TRBJ1-1	once	.	TRBV20-1	CSAGDGLDAEAFF	TGCAGTGCTGGAGACGGCCTAGATGCGGAAGCTTTCTTT
TRBJ2-7	.	TRBD2	TRBV4-3	CASSQELAGTYEQYF	TGCGCCAGCAGCCAAGAACTAGCGGGGACTTACGAGCAGTACTTC
TRBJ2-7	few	.	TRBV4-3	CASSHADEQYF	TGCGCCAGCAGCCATGCGGACGAGCAGTACTTC
TRBJ2-1	few	TRBD2	TRBV28	CASSSLAGGGYNEQFF	TGTGCCAGCAGTTCGTTAGCGGGAGGGGGCTACAATGAGCAGTTCTTC
TRBJ1-4	.	.	TRBV7-2	CASSLGQGINEKLFF	TGTGCCAGCAGCTTAGGGCAGGGCATTAATGAAAAACTGTTTTTT
TRBJ1-1	.	.	TRBV3-1	CASSHRGPSRTEAFF	TGTGCCAGCAGCCACCGGGGGCCCTCGAGGACTGAAGCTTTCTTT
TRBJ2-7	.	TRBD1	TRBV3-1	CASSHRQGPYNEQYF	TGTGCCAGCAGCCACAGACAGGGTCCCTACAATGAGCAGTACTTC
TRBJ2-3	.	.	TRBV11-2	CASSLRGRSTDTQYF	TGTGCCAGCAGCTTGCGGGGGCGAAGCACAGATACGCAGTATTTT
TRBJ1-5	.	.	TRBV10-3	CAIGTSDSNQPQHF	TGTGCCATCGGGACTTCGGATAGCAATCAGCCCCAGCATTTT
TRBJ2-1	few	TRBD2	TRBV15	CATSGTSLGEQFF	TGTGCCACATCCGGGACTAGTCTGGGTGAGCAGTTCTTC
TRBJ1-5	.	.	TRBV20-1	CSAGNQPQHF	TGCAGTGCCGGAAATCAGCCCCAGCATTTT
TRBJ1-5	.	TRBD1	TRBV12-3/TRBV12-4	CASRGGQGTNQPQHF	TGTGCCAGCAGGGGAGGACAGGGGACGAATCAGCCCCAGCATTTT
TRBJ2-6	few	.	TRBV14	CASSQDLGNSGANVLTF	TGTGCCAGCAGCCAAGATTTGGGCAACTCTGGGGCCAACGTCCTGACTTTC
TRBJ2-1	.	TRBD1	TRBV5-6	CASSHGPNQGVGEQFF	TGTGCCAGCAGCCACGGACCCAACCAGGGGGTCGGGGAGCAGTTCTTC
TRBJ2-1	few	TRBD2	TRBV10-3	CAIRRTSGGTNYNEQFF	TGTGCCATCAGGAGGACTAGCGGGGGGACCAACTACAATGAGCAGTTCTTC
TRBJ2-1	.	TRBD1	TRBV11-3	CASSFGQGYKQFF	TGTGCCAGCAGCTTCGGACAGGGCTATAAGCAGTTCTTC
TRBJ2-5	.	.	TRBV3-1	CASSQSWLSKTKVDETQYF	TGTGCCAGCAGCCAAAGTTGGCTTTCCAAGACCAAGGTTGATGAGACCCAGTACTTC
TRBJ2-3	few	TRBD2	TRBV18	CASCAGGADTQYF	TGTGCCAGCTGCGCGGGAGGCGCAGATACGCAGTATTTT
TRBJ2-1	.	TRBD1	TRBV7-9	CASSLEGQGSVDEQFF	TGTGCCAGCAGCTTAGAAGGACAGGGGAGTGTGGATGAGCAGTTCTTC
TRBJ2-5	.	.	TRBV2	CASVWGRGQETQYF	TGTGCCAGCGTCTGGGGCAGGGGCCAAGAGACCCAGTACTTC
TRBJ2-6	once	TRBD1	TRBV4-1	CASSQSGTEFYSGANALTF	TGCGCCAGCAGCCAGTCCGGGACAGAATTTTACTCTGGGGCCAACGCCCTGACTTTC
TRBJ1-1	.	.	TRBV14	CASSRATGRGAFF	TGTGCCAGCAGCCGAGCGACAGGTCGAGGGGCTTTCTTT
TRBJ2-3	.	TRBD1	TRBV12-3/TRBV12-4	CASSFGTDSDTQYF	TGTGCCAGCAGTTTCGGGACAGATTCAGATACGCAGTATTTT